These T cell receptor beta chains were read from a single sample in a study of blood T cell repertoires in COVID-19. Sequencing used immunoSEQ multiplex PCR; TCRdb keeps in-frame clones, though not all of them. The sample holds roughly 300,000 clones; 85% to 90% are singletons and the top ten take under 11%. The sequencing sample was made of PBMCs or T cells enriched from blood (not recorded which). These receptors were taken from a woman aged 18-29 years who had recovered from COVID-19. Each CDR3 is given with its conserved first and last residue. The D gene is left open where the match is weak. The size field is filled for only some rows; it gives once, few, many or a size class.

d_gene	abundance	v_gene	j_gene	CDR3nt	CDR3aa
TRBD1	-	TRBV12-3/TRBV12-4	TRBJ2-7	TGTGCCAGCACCCGGGACAGACCCTACGAGCAGTACTTC	CASTRDRPYEQYF
TRBD1	-	TRBV18	TRBJ1-1	TGTGCCAGCTCACGCCCGACAGGGGCGACCACTGAAGCTTTCTTT	CASSRPTGATTEAFF
TRBD1	-	TRBV10-3	TRBJ1-1	TGTGCCATCGGGGGGACAGGGGACACTGAAGCTTTCTTT	CAIGGTGDTEAFF
-	once	TRBV3-1/TRBV3-2	TRBJ1-2	TGTGCCAGCAGCCGAGCGGGACTTCTCGTTTATGGCTACACCTTC	CASSRAGLLVYGYTF
-	-	TRBV5-6	TRBJ2-7	TGTGCCAGCAGCTCAATTAGCTCCTACGAGCAGTACTTC	CASSSISSYEQYF
-	-	TRBV5-6	TRBJ2-7	TGTGCCAGCAGCTTGTCCCCGAGGAGCTCCTACGAGCAGTACTTC	CASSLSPRSSYEQYF
-	-	TRBV4-2	TRBJ2-7	TGTGCCAGCAGCCAAGATAGAGACAGTTTCTCCTACGAGCAGTACTTC	CASSQDRDSFSYEQYF
-	-	TRBV9	TRBJ2-6	TGTGCCAGCAGCGTAGGGGAGACTGGTTGGGCAGGGGTTCCTGGGGCCAACGTCCTGACTTTC	CASSVGETGWAGVPGANVLTF
-	-	TRBV15	TRBJ2-2	TGTGCCACCAGCAGTGAGGGACTAGGGGGCCGGGGGACCGGGGAGCTGTTTTTT	CATSSEGLGGRGTGELFF
-	-	TRBV29-1	TRBJ2-5	TGCAGCGTTGTCAAGCCGCAAGAGACCCAGTACTTC	CSVVKPQETQYF
TRBD1	-	TRBV19	TRBJ1-1	TGTGCCCGTGGGGGACAGGGGGCCGCTGAAGCTTTCTTT	CARGGQGAAEAFF
TRBD1	-	TRBV10-1	TRBJ1-5	TGCGCCAGCAGTGGAACAGGGGACCCTTATAGCAATCAGCCCCAGCATTTT	CASSGTGDPYSNQPQHF
TRBD1	-	TRBV4-2	TRBJ1-4	TGTGCCAGCAGCCAAGTCACAGGGGGCGGAACTAATGAAAAACTGTTTTTT	CASSQVTGGGTNEKLFF
TRBD2	-	TRBV7-3	TRBJ2-1	TGTGCCAGCAGCCAGAGCGGGAGTAATGAGCAGTTCTTC	CASSQSGSNEQFF
-	-	TRBV7-9	TRBJ1-2	TGTGCCAGCACCATCGACAGCCCAAGGCCCCTCTACACCTTC	CASTIDSPRPLYTF
TRBD2	few	TRBV5-1	TRBJ2-1	TGCGCCAGCAGCCACTGGGCGGGAGTTGGCGATGAGCAGTTCTTC	CASSHWAGVGDEQFF
TRBD2	few	TRBV4-1	TRBJ2-7	TGCGCCAGCAGCCATGGAGTGACTAGCGGGGCGAGGGGCTACGAGCAGTACTTC	CASSHGVTSGARGYEQYF
TRBD1	-	TRBV5-1	TRBJ1-2	TGCGCCAGCAGCTTAGGACAGGGGGCTAACTATGGCTACACCTTC	CASSLGQGANYGYTF